The text below deals with one TCR beta chain. Antigen: not known. Amplified TCR beta CDR3 regions came from RNA transcripts. Carried out on the TCR CDR3, a first-round RT-PCR used the HTBI primer set. TCRdb ran MiXCR on the multiplex PCR reads and lists one entry per CDR3 protein. The sample lists about 350,000 distinct CDR3 sequences, around 13% occurring once. V lost 3 bases to trimming and J lost 0 bases, with 15 bases between them. Germline values: CDR1 DFQATT, CDR2 SNEGSKA (reference sequence). The CDR3 sequence is 16 residues long. The record originates from a study of T cells in Graves' hyperthyroidism and ophthalmopathy. Overall study findings and caveats: Blood samples included most of the expanded thyroid clonotypes exceeding 0.001. From stable hyperthyroidism, ophthalmopathy was separated by a 13 V-J model.

For the diagnoses, clinical symptoms, serum thyroxine and TRAb, thyroid ultrasound and orbital computed tomography were used. The PBMCs were sourced from fresh peripheral blood (less than 11 ml). This TCR came from a woman in her twenties or thirties with Graves' hyperthyroidism. The sample was blood. The chain recombines TRBV20-1 with TRBJ1-3, with no clear D. CDR3 protein: CSASPVQQGSGNTIYF. Written as DNA, the CDR3 is TGCAGTGCTAGCCCGGTGCAGCAAGGCTCTGGAAACACCATATATTTT.